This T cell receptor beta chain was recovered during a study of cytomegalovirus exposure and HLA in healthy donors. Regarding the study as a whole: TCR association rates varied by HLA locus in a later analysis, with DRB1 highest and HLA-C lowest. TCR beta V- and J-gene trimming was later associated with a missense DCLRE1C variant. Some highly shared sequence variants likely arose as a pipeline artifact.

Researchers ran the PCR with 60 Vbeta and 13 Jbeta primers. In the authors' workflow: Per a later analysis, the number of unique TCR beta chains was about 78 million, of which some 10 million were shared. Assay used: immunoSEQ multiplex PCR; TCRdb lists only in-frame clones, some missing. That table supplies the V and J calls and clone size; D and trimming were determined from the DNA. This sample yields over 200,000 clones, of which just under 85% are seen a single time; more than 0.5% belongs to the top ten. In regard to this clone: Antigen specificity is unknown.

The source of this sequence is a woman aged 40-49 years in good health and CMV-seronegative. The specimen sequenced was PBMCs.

The CDR3 protein is CATSSAGSYWGYTF. The CDR3 nucleotides are TGTGCCACCAGTTCCGCAGGGTCGTATTGGGGCTACACCTTC. The chain is built from TRBV15 and TRBJ1-2, with D maybe TRBD1 (5 bases). Trimming took 6 bases from V and 8 from J, leaving 19 bases between them. The germline V gene encodes CDR1 LNHNV and CDR2 YYDKDF (reference sequence). This CDR3 contains 14 residues.